The 28 T cell receptor beta chains in this list originate from one sample, sequenced in a study of low-dose radiotherapy and immunotherapy resistance in tumors. The TCRs were subjected to amplification over about 20 PCR cycles employing a constant-region primer in conjunction with a V-primer adapter. TCRdb recomputed calls from the reads with MiXCR, one row per CDR3 protein. The table has about 50,000 distinct CDR3 sequences, 12% seen once. Time point in this sample: before trial treatment. Specimen: PBMCs, collected before treatment. The receptors originated from a female donor with ovarian cancer.

There are many counts of this clonotype. The genes are TRBV6-6 and TRBJ2-7, with 7 bases identical to TRBD1. V shed 6 bases and J 5 bases; nucleotides not matched to a gene: 10. Germline loops: CDR1 MNHNY, CDR2 SVGAGI (reference sequence). The length of the CDR3 is 14 residues. Here the CDR3 reads CASSPDRARNEQYF. CDR3 in DNA: TGTGCCAGCAGCCCCGACAGGGCTAGGAACGAGCAGTACTTC.

This clonotype was recorded at least ten times. The rearrangement links TRBV12-3 or TRBV12-4 to TRBJ1-1, with 7 positions matching TRBD1. The CDR3 has 15 residues. V trimming: 1 base; J trimming: 6 bases; junction bases outside the gene matches: 8. CDR3 DNA: TGTGCCAGCAGTTTAGAGCGGGACAGCATTGCTGAAGCTTTCTTT. Amino acids: CASSLERDSIAEAFF.

This clonotype occurred many times. The V call is TRBV28, the J call TRBJ1-1; no clear D gene. In germline, CDR1 is MDHEN, CDR2 SYDVKM. This CDR3 contains 11 residues. Trimming stripped 6 bases from V and 7 bases from J, with 9 bases between. In nucleotides, the CDR3 is TGTGCCAGCAGCCGGAGTTTTGAAGCTTTCTTT. The encoded protein is CASSRSFEAFF.

This clonotype was recorded at least ten times. This chain connects TRBV29-1 to TRBJ1-1; D not certain. This CDR3 comprises 12 residues. V lost 6 bases and J lost 8, with 16 bases in between. Germline-derived CDR1 and CDR2 are SQVTM and ANQGSEA. CDR3 sequence reads: CSVAREASEAFF. The CDR3 DNA reads TGCAGCGTAGCCCGGGAGGCCAGCGAAGCTTTCTTT.

As concerns this clonotype: Given a far larger clone just one base away, this is likely a sequencing read error. As DNA, the CDR3 is TGTGCCAGCATCTTCCCCGTAGGGGTGGCCAAAAACATTCAGTACTTC. Residues: CASIFPVGVAKNIQYF. The rearrangement links TRBV2 to TRBJ2-4, with TRBD1 as a possible D gene (5 bases). CDR1 and CDR2 (germline): SNHLY, FYNNEI. The CDR3 has 16 amino acids. Trimming stripped 7 bases from V and 1 base from J, with 17 bases between.

This clonotype was detected only a few times. The chain couples TRBV2 to TRBJ2-2; TRBD1 might be the D (6 bases). Germline assignment: CDR1 SNHLY and CDR2 FYNNEI. CDR3 size: 14 residues. Trimming took 4 bases from V and 3 from J, leaving 9 bases between them. As DNA, the CDR3 is TGTGCCAGCAGTGGGCAGGGGCACACCGGGGAGCTGTTTTTT. Translating it yields CASSGQGHTGELFF.

Ten or more counts support this clonotype. V is TRBV4-2 and J is TRBJ2-1; D perhaps matches TRBD1 (6 bases). CDR1 and CDR2 (germline): LGHNA, YNFKEQ. The CDR3 length is 17 residues. V lost 0 bases and J 6 bases, leaving 18 bases between the germline ends. The CDR3 loop reads CASSQDLLAEGVNEQFF. The CDR3 nucleotides are TGTGCCAGCAGCCAAGATCTCCTAGCAGAGGGGGTCAATGAGCAGTTCTTC.

This clonotype came up many times. This chain links TRBV6-1 with TRBJ2-1; D may be TRBD1 (5 bases). The ends were cut back, 6 bases at V and 5 bases at J, with 11 bases in the middle. Germline lookup yields CDR1 MNHNS and CDR2 SASEGT. The CDR3 is 13 amino acids. CDR3 coding DNA: TGTGCCAGCAGGTTCACAGGTAACAATGAGCAGTTCTTC. Its translation: CASRFTGNNEQFF.

This chain uses TRBV21-1 with TRBJ2-4; TRBD1 was called by the table and not checked on the DNA. TRBV21-1 is shown as a pseudogene. CDR3 size: 15 residues. The CDR3 reads CASSKTGYQKNIQYF. CDR3 coding DNA: TGTGCCAGCAGCAAGACAGGGTACCAAAAAAACATTCAGTACTTC.

The CDR3 region is CASSVTGEGNIQYF. The CDR3 DNA is TGCGCCAGCAGCGTGACGGGTGAGGGGAACATTCAGTACTTC. The chain has TRBV5-1 and TRBJ2-4; either TRBD1 or TRBD2 may fit D (5 bases each). CDR1 is SGHRS, CDR2 YFSETQ, per germline. V lost 4 bases and J 7 bases, leaving 15 bases between the germline ends. The length of the CDR3 is 14 residues.

The table lists this clonotype with many counts. The chain links TRBV12-3 or TRBV12-4 to TRBJ2-1, with D perhaps matching TRBD1 or TRBD2 (5 bases each). The V and J ends lost 5 bases and 6 bases respectively, with 17 bases between them. CDR3 size: 15 residues. In DNA form, the CDR3 reads TGTGCCAGCAGTCCTGGACTGCTTGGGGCCAATGAGCAGTTCTTC. Protein product: CASSPGLLGANEQFF.

This clonotype was detected many times. This chain joins TRBV18 and TRBJ2-1, with D possibly matching TRBD2 (6 bases). Trimming pared 2 bases from V and 4 bases from J, leaving 9 bases between. The CDR3 is 14 amino acids. CDR1 and CDR2 (germline): KGHSH, LQKENI. CDR3 DNA sequence: TGTGCCAGCTCACCATCGGGGGAGTACAATGAGCAGTTCTTC. Its protein is CASSPSGEYNEQFF.

By sample fraction, this clonotype is medium-sized (0.01 to 0.1%). The chain has TRBV5-4 and TRBJ2-1; D not certain. CDR1 is SGHNT, CDR2 YYREEE, per germline (reference sequence). This CDR3 contains 13 residues. Between the trimmed V and J ends, which lost 3 bases and 8 bases, there was a span of 12 bases. In DNA form, the CDR3 reads TGTGCCAGCAGCTCAGCAGCTACCTATGAGCAGTTCTTC. Its protein product is CASSSAATYEQFF.

This clonotype has ten or more counts. The chain links TRBV15 to TRBJ1-2; maybe TRBD1 (5 bases). This CDR3 is built from 13 residues. V lost 5 bases and J 7 bases, leaving 14 bases between the germline ends. Germline assignment: CDR1 LNHNV and CDR2 YYDKDF (reference sequence). The CDR3 DNA is TGTGCCACCAGCTACGGGGGGGTAGGTGGCTACACCTTC. Protein product: CATSYGGVGGYTF.

This clonotype was detected ten times or more. The V gene is TRBV29-1, the J gene TRBJ2-1; D may be TRBD1 (5 bases). This CDR3 contains 14 residues. Trimming took off 3 bases at V and 1 base at J, with 10 bases between the two ends. CDR1 and CDR2 from the germline V gene are SQVTM and ANQGSEA. In DNA, the CDR3 is TGCAGCGTTGAGACAGAAATTTCCTACAATGAGCAGTTCTTC. This translates into CSVETEISYNEQFF.

At least ten counts were recorded for this clonotype. This sequence joins TRBV28 and TRBJ2-7, with 8 nucleotides matching TRBD2. Germline trimming cut 6 bases from V and 4 bases from J; bases unmatched to any gene: 2. Germline assignment: CDR1 MDHEN and CDR2 SYDVKM. CDR3 length: 12 residues. CDR3 loop: CASRTSAYEQYF. The CDR3 DNA sequence: TGTGCCAGCAGGACTAGCGCGTACGAGCAGTACTTC.

At least ten counts were recorded for this clonotype. This chain uses TRBV18 with TRBJ1-5; no reliable D call. The CDR3 contains 12 residues. Germline CDR1 KGHSH, CDR2 LQKENI. Trimming removed 0 bases from V and 4 bases from J, with 1 base in between. The CDR3 bases are TGTGCCAGCTCACCACCGAATCAGCCCCAGCATTTT. Amino acid sequence: CASSPPNQPQHF.

This clonotype was picked up a small number of times. The rearrangement joins TRBV24-1 to TRBJ2-1; 7 positions match TRBD1. Germline trimming cut 2 bases from V and 4 bases from J; bases unmatched to any gene: 13. CDR3 length: 18 residues. From germline, CDR1 is KGHDR and CDR2 SFDVKD. The CDR3 nucleotides are TGTGCCACCAGTGATTCCACTACAGGGGCCAAAGGGTACAATGAGCAGTTCTTC. Translation: CATSDSTTGAKGYNEQFF.

At least ten counts were recorded for this clonotype. This chain links TRBV19 with TRBJ1-1; 8 bases fit TRBD1. Trimming took 8 bases from V and 5 from J; bases not matched to a gene: 4. Germline values: CDR1 LNHDA, CDR2 SQIVND (reference sequence). The CDR3 length is 12 residues. CDR3 coding DNA: TGTGCCAGTGACAGGGGAGGGACTGAAGCTTTCTTT. It specifies CASDRGGTEAFF.

The sample holds one count of this clonotype. The chain has TRBV6-6 and TRBJ1-2; TRBD1 matches 11 bases. J gave up 8 bases and V 5 bases, and 10 bases lay outside the gene matches. Germline assignment: CDR1 MNHNY and CDR2 SVGAGI (reference sequence). CDR3 length: 15 amino acids. The CDR3 sequence: CASSERGQGAGGYTF. The CDR3 bases are TGTGCCAGCAGTGAACGTGGACAGGGGGCCGGGGGCTACACCTTC.

There are many counts of this clonotype. This chain links TRBV29-1 with TRBJ2-7; D gene uncertain. Looked up from germline, CDR1 is SQVTM and CDR2 is ANQGSEA. This CDR3 contains 11 residues. V lost 4 bases, J lost 5 bases, and 9 bases lay in between. The CDR3 spells CSVVGPHEQYF. The CDR3 bases are TGCAGCGTTGTAGGTCCCCACGAGCAGTACTTC.

The gene calls are TRBV27 and TRBJ1-2; D might be TRBD1 (5 bases). Germline lookup yields CDR1 MNHEY and CDR2 SMNVEV (reference sequence). V was pared by 0 bases and J by 7 bases, with 9 bases between. CDR3 length equals 13 residues. The CDR3 region is CASSLSSGSGYTF. The CDR3 coding sequence is TGTGCCAGCAGTTTATCATCAGGGTCTGGCTACACCTTC.

The V gene is TRBV2, the J gene TRBJ1-1; tentatively, D is TRBD1 (6 bases). Germline V gives CDR1 SNHLY, CDR2 FYNNEI. The V end was cut by 5 bases, the J end by 0 bases, with 13 bases between. This CDR3 contains 15 residues. The CDR3 sequence is CASSPTGPMNTEAFF. The CDR3 coding sequence is TGTGCCAGCAGTCCGACAGGACCCATGAACACTGAAGCTTTCTTT.

There are many counts of this clonotype. The chain links TRBV4-2 to TRBJ2-2; 10 positions agree with TRBD2. The CDR3 contains 16 residues. Germline V gene data show CDR1 as LGHNA and CDR2 as YNFKEQ. Trimming removed 4 bases from V and 5 bases from J; junction bases left unmatched: 7. The DNA for the CDR3 is TGTGCCAGCAGCCCATTCCTAGCGGGGGAAACCGGGGAGCTGTTTTTT. This translates into CASSPFLAGETGELFF.

This clonotype was counted many times. V usage is TRBV18 and J usage is TRBJ1-3; D gene unclear. CDR3 length: 14 residues. V lost 0 bases and J 4 bases, leaving 7 bases between the germline ends. The germline V gene encodes CDR1 KGHSH and CDR2 LQKENI. CDR3 sequence: CASSPPADGNTIYF. The CDR3 nucleotides are TGTGCCAGCTCACCACCGGCAGACGGAAACACCATATATTTT.

In its sample, this clonotype was seen many times. The rearrangement links TRBV2 to TRBJ2-7; 9 bases line up with TRBD2. The CDR3 totals 14 residues. Germline CDR1 and CDR2: SNHLY and FYNNEI. Unmatched junction bases numbered 9, after V lost 6 bases and J lost 6 bases. The CDR3 nucleotides are TGTGCCAGCAGGTACTCTAGCGGGGCCTCCGAGCAGTACTTC. This translates into CASRYSSGASEQYF.

This clonotype was counted at least ten times. The chain employs TRBV30 and TRBJ1-1, with D possibly matching TRBD1 (6 bases). Germline V gene data show CDR1 as GTSNPN and CDR2 as SVGIG (reference sequence). The V end lost 1 base, the J end lost 4 bases, and 7 bases lay between the germline ends. The CDR3 extends over 12 amino acids. The CDR3 is CAWSDRATEAFF. CDR3 coding DNA: TGTGCCTGGAGTGACAGGGCCACTGAAGCTTTCTTT. Combining the CDR3 with reference TRBV30 and TRBJ1-1 gives the whole variable domain SQTIHQWPATLVQPVGSPLSLECTVEGTSNPNLYWYRQAAGRGLQLLFYSVGIGQISSEVPQNLSASRPQDRQFILSSKKLLLSDSGFYLCAWSDRATEAFFGQGTRLTVV.

By proportion, this clonotype is medium-sized (0.01 to 0.1%). J is TRBJ2-3 and V is TRBV6-6; possibly TRBD1 or TRBD2 for D (5 bases each). This CDR3 region has 15 residues. V lost 7 bases to trimming and J lost 2 bases, with 16 bases between them. Germline CDR1 MNHNY, CDR2 SVGAGI (reference sequence). CDR3 in DNA: TGTGCCAGCATCCGGGATGGCAGGGCCACAGATACGCAGTATTTT. The encoded protein is CASIRDGRATDTQYF.